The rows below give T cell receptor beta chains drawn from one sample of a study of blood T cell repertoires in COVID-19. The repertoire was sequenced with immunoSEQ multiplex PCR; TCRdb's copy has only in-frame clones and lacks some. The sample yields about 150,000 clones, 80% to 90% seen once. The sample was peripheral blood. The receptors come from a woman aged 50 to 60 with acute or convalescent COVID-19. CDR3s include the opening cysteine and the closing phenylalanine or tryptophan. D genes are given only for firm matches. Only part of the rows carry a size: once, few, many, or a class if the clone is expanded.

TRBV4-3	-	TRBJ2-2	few	TGCGCCAGCAGCCAAGATCCGTTGAGGGTCGGGGAGCTGTTTTTT	CASSQDPLRVGELFF
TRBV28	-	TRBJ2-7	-	TGTGCCAGCAGCTCTCCCGGGGAGGAGCAGTACTTC	CASSSPGEEQYF
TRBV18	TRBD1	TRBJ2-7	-	TGTGCCAGCTCACAGGACAGGGTATCCTACGAGCAGTACTTC	CASSQDRVSYEQYF
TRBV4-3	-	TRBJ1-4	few	TGCGCCAGCAGCCAAGATGACGGCAGGGAGGATGAAAAACTGTTTTTT	CASSQDDGREDEKLFF
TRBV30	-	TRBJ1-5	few	TGTGCCTGGAGTGTACAAGGGGGCAATCAGCCCCAGCATTTT	CAWSVQGGNQPQHF
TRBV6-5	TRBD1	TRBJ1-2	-	TGTGCCAGCACCTGGACAGGATCTAACTATGGCTACACCTTC	CASTWTGSNYGYTF
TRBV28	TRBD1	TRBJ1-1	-	TGTGCCAGCAGTTCGACAGGGGTTTACATGAACACTGAAGCTTTCTTT	CASSSTGVYMNTEAFF
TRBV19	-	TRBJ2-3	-	TGTGCCAGTAGTCCTGGGAGGACAGATACGCAGTATTTT	CASSPGRTDTQYF
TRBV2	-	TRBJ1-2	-	TGTGCCAGCAGTCTTTCTCAGATGACAAGCTATGGCTACACCTTC	CASSLSQMTSYGYTF
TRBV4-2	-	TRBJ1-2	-	TGTGCCAGCAGCCAAGACAAATGGGCAGGGAGGAACTATGGCTACACCTTC	CASSQDKWAGRNYGYTF
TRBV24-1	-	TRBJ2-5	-	TGTGCCACCAGTGGCTCTGACAGGAAGATTTTGGAGACCCAGTACTTC	CATSGSDRKILETQYF
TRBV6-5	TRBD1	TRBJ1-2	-	TGTGCCAGCAGGAAGGACAGGGTAAATAACTATGGCTACACCTTC	CASRKDRVNNYGYTF
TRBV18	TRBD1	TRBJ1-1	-	TGTGCCAGCTCACCGACAGGGGGCGACACTGAAGCTTTCTTT	CASSPTGGDTEAFF
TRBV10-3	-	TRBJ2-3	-	TGTGCCATCAGTGGGGCAGGGAGCACAGATACGCAGTATTTT	CAISGAGSTDTQYF
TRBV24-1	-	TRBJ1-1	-	TGTGCCACCAGTGTCGGGGCCGCGGGGGGCACTGAAGCTTTCTTT	CATSVGAAGGTEAFF
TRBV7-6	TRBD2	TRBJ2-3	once	TGTGCCAGCAGCTCCCTAACTAGCGAGATCAGCACAGATACGCAGTATTTT	CASSSLTSEISTDTQYF
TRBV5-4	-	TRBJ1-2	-	TGTGCCAGTACCCCGAAAGGTAACAGAAACTATGGCTACACCTTC	CASTPKGNRNYGYTF
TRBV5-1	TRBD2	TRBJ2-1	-	TGCGCCAGCAGCTTGGTTACTAGCGGGATCACTGAGCAGTTCTTC	CASSLVTSGITEQFF
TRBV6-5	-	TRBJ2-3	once	TGTGCCAGCAGTTACTCGTACGAGGGCACAGATACGCAGTATTTT	CASSYSYEGTDTQYF
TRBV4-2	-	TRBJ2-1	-	TGTGCCAGCAGCCCTGGGGGCGAGCAGTTCTTC	CASSPGGEQFF
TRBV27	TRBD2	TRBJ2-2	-	TGTGCCAGTGGACTAGCGGGAGGCGGGGAGCTGTTTTTT	CASGLAGGGELFF
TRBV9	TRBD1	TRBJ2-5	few	TGTGCCAGCAGCGTCGGGACAGGGGGCCTGGAGACCCAGTACTTC	CASSVGTGGLETQYF
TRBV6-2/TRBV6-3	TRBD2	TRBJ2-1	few	TGTGCCAGCAGCCCAACCGGACTAGCGGGTGACAATGAGCAGTTCTTC	CASSPTGLAGDNEQFF
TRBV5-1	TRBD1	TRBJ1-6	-	TGCGCCAGCTCCTGGGACAGCACCAATTCACCCCTCCACTTT	CASSWDSTNSPLHF
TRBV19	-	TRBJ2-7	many	TGTGCCAGTAGGTTGGACGGGAGCTCCTACGAGCAGTACTTC	CASRLDGSSYEQYF
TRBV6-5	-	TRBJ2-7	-	TGTGCCAGCAGACTTACCCGGTCGGGCTCCTACGAGCAGTACTTC	CASRLTRSGSYEQYF
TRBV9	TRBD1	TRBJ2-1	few	TGTGCCAGCAGCGAGGGGGGACAGGCCTCCTACAATGAGCAGTTCTTC	CASSEGGQASYNEQFF
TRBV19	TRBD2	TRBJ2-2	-	TGTGCCAGTAGTGGGGTAGCGGGAGGCGACACCGGGGAGCTGTTTTTT	CASSGVAGGDTGELFF
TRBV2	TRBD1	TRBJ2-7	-	TGTGCCAGCAGTGTCGGGACAGGCCTATTGGAGCAGTACTTC	CASSVGTGLLEQYF
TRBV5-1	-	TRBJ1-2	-	TGCGCCAGCAGCTTGGAACACAGGGTTCATGGCTACACCTTC	CASSLEHRVHGYTF
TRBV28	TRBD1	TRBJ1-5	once	TGTGCCAGCAGGGGACAGGGAGTAGTCCAGCCCCAGCATTTT	CASRGQGVVQPQHF
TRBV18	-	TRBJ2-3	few	TGTGCCAGCTCACCCTTGGATACGCAGTATTTT	CASSPLDTQYF
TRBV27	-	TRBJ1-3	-	TGTGCCAGCAGTTTCAAGGGAGTTTCTGGAAACACCATATATTTT	CASSFKGVSGNTIYF
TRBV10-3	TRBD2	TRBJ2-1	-	TGTGCCATCAGTACCGGGACTAGCGGGAGTATCCCCAAGGTGGAGCAGTTCTTC	CAISTGTSGSIPKVEQFF
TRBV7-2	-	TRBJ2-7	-	TGTGCCAGCAGCTTAGAGCGGGCGCTGGGCTTGGAGCAGTACTTC	CASSLERALGLEQYF
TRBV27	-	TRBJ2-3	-	TGTGCCAGCAGTCCTATAGGTGGGAGTTACACAGATACGCAGTATTTT	CASSPIGGSYTDTQYF
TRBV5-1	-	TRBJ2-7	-	TGCGCCAGCAGCAATGGAAATCCGGGATCTTCCTACGAGCAGTACTTC	CASSNGNPGSSYEQYF
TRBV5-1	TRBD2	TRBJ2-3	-	TGCGCCAGCAGCTTGGTAACGGGGGGGCTGGGAGATACGCAGTATTTT	CASSLVTGGLGDTQYF
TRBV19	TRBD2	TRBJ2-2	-	TGTGCCAGTAGTGCGGGACTAGGTAACACCGGGGAGCTGTTTTTT	CASSAGLGNTGELFF
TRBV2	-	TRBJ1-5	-	TGTGCCAGCACCGGACAGTCCCACGGCAATCAGCCCCAGCATTTT	CASTGQSHGNQPQHF
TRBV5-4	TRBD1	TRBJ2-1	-	TGTGCCAGCAGCCCCGGACAGGGGGCCTACAATGAGCAGTTCTTC	CASSPGQGAYNEQFF
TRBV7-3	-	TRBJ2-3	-	TGTGCCAGCAGCCCGAGCGGGAGCACAGATACGCAGTATTTT	CASSPSGSTDTQYF
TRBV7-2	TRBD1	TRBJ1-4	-	TGTGCCAGCAGCTTAGTGCCTGACAGGGGGTGGGAAAAACTGTTTTTT	CASSLVPDRGWEKLFF
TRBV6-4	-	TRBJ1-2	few	TGTGCCAGCAGTGACTCTGCGGGGACGTCAAGAAATGGCTACACCTTC	CASSDSAGTSRNGYTF
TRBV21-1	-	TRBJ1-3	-	TGTGCCAGCACCGGGAAAACTCGACAATTTTACGGACGACTACGCTCTGGAAACACCATATATTTT	CASTGKTRQFYGRLRSGNTIYF
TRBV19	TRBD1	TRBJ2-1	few	TGTGCCAGTAGTATCCGATCCGGGACAGGGGCAGAGCATGAGCAGTTCTTC	CASSIRSGTGAEHEQFF
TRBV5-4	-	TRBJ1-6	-	TGTGCCAGCAGCTTCTGGGAGGTATTAAATTCACCCCTCCACTTT	CASSFWEVLNSPLHF
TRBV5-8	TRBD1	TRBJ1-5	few	TGTGCCAGCAGCTTGGGGACAGGGGTAGGCAATCAGCCCCAGCATTTT	CASSLGTGVGNQPQHF
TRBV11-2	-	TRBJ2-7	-	TGTGCCAGCAGCTTAGGCAGAAGGAGCTCCTACGAGCAGTACTTC	CASSLGRRSSYEQYF
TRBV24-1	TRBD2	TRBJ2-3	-	TGTGCCACCAGTGACCTTAGCGGGAGTACACCAGATACGCAGTATTTT	CATSDLSGSTPDTQYF
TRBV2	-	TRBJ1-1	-	TGTGCCAGCGGGGAGGGTATAGGGACTGAAGCTTTCTTT	CASGEGIGTEAFF